Presented here are 21 T cell receptor beta chains from one specimen sequenced in a study of Graves' ophthalmopathy and Graves' hyperthyroidism. Amplification of TCR beta CDR3 regions used RNA transcripts. Second-round multiplex PCR came after first-round RT-PCR with HTBI primers. MiXCR, applied by TCRdb to the multiplex PCR reads, yields one record per CDR3 protein. The sample lists nearly 400,000 distinct CDR3 sequences; around 20% were seen once. Source material: peripheral blood. These receptors all come from a woman aged 18 to 35 with Graves' ophthalmopathy.

J is TRBJ1-2 and V is TRBV29-1; 9 nucleotides align to TRBD1. Germline CDR1 and CDR2: SQVTM and ANQGSEA. Trimming removed 7 bases from V and 4 bases from J; junction bases left unmatched: 7. CDR3 length: 13 residues. CDR3 amino acids: CSGTGAEGYGYTF. The DNA of the CDR3 is TGCAGCGGGACAGGGGCCGAGGGCTATGGCTACACCTTC.

This clonotype was seen ten or more times. The chain couples TRBV20-1 to TRBJ1-6; D possibly corresponds to TRBD1 (5 bases). The CDR3 is 14 residues long. V shed 6 bases and J shed 6 bases, with 15 bases lying between them. Looked up from germline, CDR1 is DFQATT and CDR2 is SNEGSKA (reference sequence). In DNA, the CDR3 is TGCAGTGCCCGCCTGGACGGGACTAATTCACCCCTCCACTTT. It translates to CSARLDGTNSPLHF.

This clonotype was found many times. The CDR3 DNA follows: TGTGCCAGCAGCTTAGGCCTATGGAACACCATATATTTT. This gives the protein CASSLGLWNTIYF. The genes are TRBV13 and TRBJ1-3, with D unresolved. The V and J ends lost 0 bases and 7 bases respectively, with 7 bases between them. Germline-derived CDR1 and CDR2 are PRHDT and FYEKMQ (reference sequence). This CDR3 region has 13 residues.

This clonotype showed up many times. This chain connects TRBV6-1 to TRBJ2-5; D not certain. Germline V lookup: CDR1 MNHNS, CDR2 SASEGT. The CDR3 covers 14 residues. The V end lost 6 bases, the J end lost 5 bases, and 16 bases lay between the germline ends. Here the CDR3 DNA reads TGTGCCAGCAGGGTGTCGGTTGCGTGGGAGACCCAGTACTTC. This sequence encodes CASRVSVAWETQYF.

In this sample, this clonotype turned up many times. The chain recombines TRBV29-1 with TRBJ2-1, with 8 bases fitting TRBD2. In germline, CDR1 is SQVTM, CDR2 ANQGSEA. The CDR3 totals 13 residues. V shed 4 bases, J shed 6 bases, and the junction held 5 bases outside the gene matches. As DNA, the CDR3 is TGCAGCGTTGTCAGCGGGAGAGGCAATGAGCAGTTCTTC. Protein: CSVVSGRGNEQFF.

This clonotype was recorded many times. J is TRBJ1-1 and V is TRBV27; maybe TRBD1 (5 bases). The CDR3 sequence is 14 residues long. Deletions cut 8 bases from V and 4 bases from J, with 17 bases between. From germline, CDR1 is MNHEY and CDR2 SMNVEV (reference sequence). CDR3 protein: CASRRSEGRTEAFF. The CDR3 bases are TGTGCCAGCCGGCGGAGCGAGGGGCGCACTGAAGCTTTCTTT.

This clonotype was counted at least ten times. Possible read error: a much larger clone is one base away. The rearrangement links TRBV6-2 or TRBV6-3 to TRBJ1-2, with no clear D. The V gene lost 5 bases and the J gene lost 4 bases, with 11 bases spanning the gap. Per the germline V gene, CDR1 is MNHEY and CDR2 is SVGEGT. The CDR3 covers 13 residues. CDR3 sequence: CASSGPPGYGYTF. CDR3 nucleotides: TGTGCCAGCAGTGGACCCCCGGGCTATGGCTACACCTTC.

J is TRBJ2-7 and V is TRBV28; 7 bases match TRBD2. CDR3 length equals 15 residues. Germline values: CDR1 MDHEN, CDR2 SYDVKM. The V segment lost 4 bases and the J segment 3 bases; nucleotides outside the gene matches: 9. The CDR3 region has the DNA TGTGCCAGCAGTTACCCTCGGGGAGGGCTCTACGAGCAGTACTTC. Protein: CASSYPRGGLYEQYF.

Worth noting for this clonotype: This may arise from a read error, as a much more abundant clone is one base away. The V call is TRBV30, the J call TRBJ1-1; D is uncertain. Trimming removed 5 bases from V and 1 base from J, with 11 bases in between. The CDR3 extends over 13 amino acids. Germline assignment: CDR1 GTSNPN and CDR2 SVGIG (reference sequence). CDR3 in DNA: TGTGCCTGGCGAGTCAGCAGGAACACTGAAGCTTTCTTT. Translating gives CAWRVSRNTEAFF.

At least ten counts were recorded for this clonotype. The chain links TRBV11-2 to TRBJ1-2; D perhaps matches TRBD1 (6 bases). V was cut by 6 bases and J by 4 bases, with 15 bases left in between. The CDR3 contains 14 residues. Germline CDR1 SGHAT, CDR2 FQNNGV. In DNA form, the CDR3 reads TGTGCCAGCAGTGGGGGGGGCCCATCCTATGGCTACACCTTC. Its translation is CASSGGGPSYGYTF.

This clonotype showed up just a few times. The chain is built from TRBV18 and TRBJ2-6; the D gene is possibly TRBD2 (5 bases). With 0 bases removed from V and 0 bases from J, the gap between germline ends came to 9 bases. CDR3 length: 17 residues. Looked up from germline, CDR1 is KGHSH and CDR2 is LQKENI. The DNA of the CDR3 is TGTGCCAGCTCACCACCGACGGGAACCTCTGGGGCCAACGTCCTGACTTTC. It specifies CASSPPTGTSGANVLTF.

This clonotype was observed at least ten times. The chain employs TRBV6-2 or TRBV6-3 and TRBJ1-5; the D gene is possibly TRBD1 (5 bases). Trimming took off 7 bases at V and 1 base at J, with 17 bases between the two ends. Germline lookup yields CDR1 MNHEY and CDR2 SVGEGT. The CDR3 spans 16 residues. The CDR3 DNA reads as TGTGCCAGCACTACCACCGGGGGAGTGAGCAATCAGCCCCAGCATTTT. Its protein is CASTTTGGVSNQPQHF.

The V call is TRBV11-2, the J call TRBJ1-5; 9 bases are a match to TRBD1. The J segment lost 1 base and the V segment lost 1 base, leaving 5 bases of the junction unmatched. CDR1 and CDR2 (germline): SGHAT, FQNNGV. The CDR3 contains 17 residues. CDR3 amino acids: CASSLGGQGLSNQPQHF. CDR3 nucleotide sequence: TGTGCCAGCAGCTTAGGGGGACAGGGATTAAGCAATCAGCCCCAGCATTTT.

This clonotype was detected ten times or more. The J gene is TRBJ1-5, the V gene TRBV11-2, with unresolved D. The CDR3 sequence is 16 residues long. Between the trimmed V and J ends, which lost 0 bases and 0 bases, there was a span of 9 bases. The V gene's germline CDR1 is SGHAT and CDR2 FQNNGV. CDR3 residues: CASSLESSYSNQPQHF. The CDR3 DNA sequence: TGTGCCAGCAGCTTAGAATCATCCTATAGCAATCAGCCCCAGCATTTT. The whole variable domain, filled in from reference TRBV11-2 and TRBJ1-5, reads EAGVAQSPRYKIIEKRQSVAFWCNPISGHATLYWYQQILGQGPKLLIQFQNNGVVDDSQLPKDRFSAERLKGVDSTLKIQPAKLEDSAVYLCASSLESSYSNQPQHFGDGTRLSIL.

This clonotype was observed at least ten times. J is TRBJ2-7 and V is TRBV2; D is unresolved. Looked up from germline, CDR1 is SNHLY and CDR2 is FYNNEI. The CDR3 loop spans 13 amino acids. V was clipped by 6 bases and J by 6 bases, with 15 bases between them. DNA for the CDR3: TGTGCCAGCAGCCCCGCCGCACGAGGCGAGCAGTACTTC. Translated, it gives CASSPAARGEQYF.

This clonotype has at least ten counts. CDR3 protein: CASSSAARNYGYTF. The CDR3 DNA reads TGCGCCAGCAGCTCGGCAGCGAGAAACTATGGCTACACCTTC. The rearrangement uses TRBV5-1 and TRBJ1-2; unclear D gene. The length of the CDR3 is 14 residues. Between the trimmed V and J ends, which lost 3 bases and 2 bases, there was a span of 11 bases. Germline-derived CDR1 and CDR2 are SGHRS and YFSETQ.

In this sample, this clonotype turned up many times. The chain joins TRBV28 to TRBJ2-7, with D unresolved. This CDR3 has 14 residues. Germline values: CDR1 MDHEN, CDR2 SYDVKM. V was shortened by 3 bases and J by 3 bases, with 12 bases between the two germline ends. CDR3 in amino acids: CASSFKGSSYEQYF. CDR3 DNA: TGTGCCAGCAGTTTTAAGGGCTCAAGCTACGAGCAGTACTTC.

The chain combines TRBV7-8 with TRBJ2-7; D gene ambiguous. V lost 5 bases to trimming and J lost 8 bases, with 16 bases between them. Germline CDR1 reads SGHVS; CDR2 reads FQNEAQ. The CDR3 is made up of 13 amino acids. The CDR3 sequence is CASSPGDRSQQYF. The CDR3 DNA follows: TGTGCCAGCAGCCCAGGCGACCGCTCGCAGCAGTACTTC.

This sequence joins TRBV13 and TRBJ1-5; maybe TRBD1 (5 bases). The CDR3 has 15 residues. Germline V CDR1 and CDR2: PRHDT, FYEKMQ (reference sequence). Trimming shortened V by 5 bases and J by 7 bases, and 18 bases separated the two germline ends. CDR3 sequence: CASSPPEGPAQPQHF. In DNA form, the CDR3 reads TGTGCCAGCAGCCCTCCTGAGGGGCCCGCGCAGCCCCAGCATTTT.

The V gene is TRBV12-3 or TRBV12-4, the J gene TRBJ2-7; the match to TRBD1 covers 7 bases. This CDR3 comprises 17 residues. J lost 0 bases, V lost 3 bases, and 11 bases had no gene match. CDR3 protein: CASSFGLGTVISYEQYF. The CDR3 region has the DNA TGTGCCAGCAGTTTTGGTCTCGGGACAGTAATCTCCTACGAGCAGTACTTC.

This clonotype has only one observation. The chain recombines TRBV12-3 or TRBV12-4 with TRBJ1-5; possibly TRBD1 for D (6 bases). V shed 4 bases and J shed 9 bases, with 13 bases lying between them. The CDR3 loop spans 13 amino acids. The CDR3 reads CASSSTGSTPQHF. The CDR3 nucleotides read TGTGCCAGCAGTTCGACAGGTTCTACGCCCCAGCATTTT.